A single sample is the source of the 2 T cell receptor beta chains below, sequenced in a study of blood T cell repertoires in COVID-19 (TCRdb year 2020). Library prep was done by the immunoSEQ multiplex PCR assay. TCRdb's version of the immuneACCESS table is confined to in-frame rearrangements and falls short of the full clone set. An unresolved V gene accounts for under half of the shortfall where checked; the remainder is of unknown origin. The sample includes about 170,000 clones, with approximately 85% observed a single time. Of the sample, 1% to 1.5% falls within the top ten clones. Sequencing was carried out using peripheral blood. These receptors were taken from a man between 60 and 70 years old who had recovered from COVID-19.

This clone was recorded once. The chain employs TRBV12-5 and TRBJ1-2; D not certain. The germline V gene has CDR1 LGHNT and CDR2 FRNRAP. The CDR3 runs to 14 residues. V shed 0 bases and J shed 6 bases, with 11 bases lying between them. The CDR3 bases are TGTGCTAGTGGTTTGGTACTGGGAGGCAATGGCTACACCTTC. Its translation is CASGLVLGGNGYTF.

The chain joins TRBV9 to TRBJ1-4, with 8 bases that match TRBD1. CDR1 is SGDLS and CDR2 is YYNGEE in the germline V gene. Trimming removed 2 bases from V and 8 bases from J; junction bases left unmatched: 8. The CDR3 runs to 15 residues. CDR3 sequence (DNA): TGTGCCAGCAGCGTTACCGGGACAGGAGGAGAAAAACTGTTTTTT. It yields the protein CASSVTGTGGEKLFF. The whole variable domain, remainder taken from reference TRBV9 and TRBJ1-4, is DSGVTQTPKHLITATGQRVTLRCSPRSGDLSVYWYQQSLDQGLQFLIQYYNGEERAKGNILERFSAQQFPDLHSELNLSSLELGDSALYFCASSVTGTGGEKLFFGSGTQLSVL.